The source of this T cell receptor beta chain is a study of patients and donors after allogeneic stem cell transplantation. This clonotype was seen a few times. The CDR3 sequence is 15 residues long. TCRdb itself ran the RT-PCR reads through MiXCR, one entry per CDR3 protein. The repertoire includes roughly 200,000 distinct CDR3 sequences, 38% of them detected once, and around a tenth sits in the top ten. Specimen: blood, either unsorted or a sorted T cell fraction (not recorded which). The TCR comes from a human donor who was either an allogeneic HSCT recipient or a stem cell or donor lymphocyte infusion donor (not recorded which). It is not recorded whose cells these are; they may come from a transplant donor. The chain recombines TRBV21-1 with TRBJ2-7; the table's TRBD2 call for D was not verified on the DNA. TRBV21-1 is tagged as a pseudogene. The CDR3 loop reads CASSRTGHLVDEQYF. The CDR3 DNA reads TGTGCCAGCAGCAGGACGGGCCACCTCGTCGACGAGCAGTACTTC.